A single sample gave rise to the 31 T cell receptor beta chains below, sequenced in a study of neurological immune-mediated disorders (dated by TCRdb to about 2019). The method behind the library was 5' RACE. The listed sequencing device is Illumina HiSeq 2500. TCRdb reprocessed the public reads (quality trimming at Q25 with fastp, clone calling with MiXCR) and kept in-frame beta chains. For every CDR3 protein sequence, its rows merge into one entry that carries the most common genes and DNA. This sample lists tens of thousands of distinct CDR3 sequences; more than 9.5% were detected once. The top ten clones comprise roughly a tenth of the sample. Sequenced: PBMCs. All receptors come from a woman aged 60 to 75 with HTLV-1-associated myelopathy (HAM/TSP).

This chain uses TRBV18 with TRBJ2-7; 8 bases are shared with TRBD1. V lost 1 base to trimming and J lost 3 bases; unmatched junction nucleotides: 5. Germline-derived CDR1 and CDR2 are KGHSH and LQKENI. The CDR3 totals 15 residues. CDR3 in DNA: TGTGCCAGCTCACCACTTCGGACAGGGATCTACGAGCAGTACTTC. Protein sequence: CASSPLRTGIYEQYF.

This clonotype was seen at least ten times. The rearrangement joins TRBV5-1 to TRBJ2-4; 8 nucleotides agree with TRBD2. This CDR3 has 14 amino acids. Trimming took 4 bases from V and 7 from J; bases not matched to a gene: 7. From germline, CDR1 is SGHRS and CDR2 YFSETQ. The CDR3 DNA is TGCGCCAGCAGCCCTACTAGCGGTAGGAACATTCAGTACTTC. Protein: CASSPTSGRNIQYF.

The table lists this clonotype with a few counts. The V and J genes are TRBV7-3 and TRBJ2-2, with D possibly matching TRBD1 (5 bases). V gave up 6 bases and J gave up 0 bases, with 8 bases separating them. The germline V gene encodes CDR1 SGHTA and CDR2 FQGTGA. The CDR3 contains 14 residues. CDR3 coding DNA: TGTGCCAGCAGGGACAACGCGAACACCGGGGAGCTGTTTTTT. It translates to CASRDNANTGELFF.

This clonotype was seen at least ten times. The chain recombines TRBV20-1 with TRBJ1-1, with D possibly matching TRBD1 (6 bases). Germline V gene lookup returns CDR1 DFQATT and CDR2 SNEGSKA (reference sequence). CDR3 length equals 12 residues. Between the trimmed V and J ends, which lost 5 bases and 6 bases, there was a span of 13 bases. The CDR3 loop reads CSASPRGPEAFF. Here the CDR3 DNA reads TGCAGTGCTTCCCCCCGGGGGCCTGAAGCTTTCTTT.

This clonotype was seen at least ten times. The CDR3, as DNA: TGTGCCAGCAGCTTAGTCGGACCGCGGGAGACCCAGTACTTC. Protein product: CASSLVGPRETQYF. The rearrangement joins TRBV7-2 to TRBJ2-5, with D hard to call. Trimming cost V 1 base and J 5 bases, with 11 bases left between them. The CDR3 totals 14 residues. The germline CDR1 and CDR2 sequences are SGHTA and FQGNSA.

This clonotype was observed a single time. Germline is not matched at one junction end, which may reflect a read error. This chain joins TRBV29-1 and TRBJ2-7; D remains unclear. The CDR3 length is 13 residues. Looked up from germline, CDR1 is SQVTM and CDR2 is ANQGSEA. For the CDR3, the DNA is TGCAGCGTTGGTTCGGTCCGATCCTACGTGCAGTACTTC. It yields the protein CSVGSVRSYVQYF.

This clonotype was found many times. The chain recombines TRBV20-1 with TRBJ2-7, with 7 bases matching TRBD2. V lost 4 bases, J lost 0 bases, and 9 bases stayed unmatched. This CDR3 has 15 residues. Germline CDR1 DFQATT, CDR2 SNEGSKA (reference sequence). The CDR3 DNA reads as TGCAGTGCTAACCCTACTAGCGACAGCTCCTACGAGCAGTACTTC. Its translation: CSANPTSDSSYEQYF.

This clonotype appeared many times. DNA for the CDR3: TGTGCCATCAGTGGTGGGGACAGAAGGGCCACTGAAGCTTTCTTT. This encodes CAISGGDRRATEAFF. J is TRBJ1-1 and V is TRBV10-3, with 7 bases matching TRBD1. This CDR3 contains 15 residues. Unmatched junction bases numbered 9, after V lost 4 bases and J lost 4 bases. Per the germline V gene, CDR1 is ENHRY and CDR2 is SYGVKD.

In its sample, this clonotype was seen many times. The chain couples TRBV7-8 to TRBJ2-1, with 8 positions matching TRBD1. Germline V gene sequence: CDR1 SGHVS, CDR2 FQNEAQ. This CDR3 region has 15 residues. The V gene end was trimmed by 5 bases and the J gene end by 4 bases; junction bases not matched to a gene: 7. The CDR3 is CASSIAGGGYNEQFF. The CDR3 DNA reads TGTGCCAGCAGCATCGCAGGGGGCGGGTACAATGAGCAGTTCTTC.

Many counts were recorded for this clonotype. The V call is TRBV3-1, the J call TRBJ2-1; D may match TRBD1 or TRBD2 (6 bases each). CDR1 and CDR2 (germline): LGHDT, YNNKEL (reference sequence). The CDR3 runs 13 residues. Trimming pared 3 bases from V and 5 bases from J, leaving 8 bases between. The CDR3: CASSQRGDNEQFF. CDR3 in DNA: TGTGCCAGCAGCCAGAGGGGGGACAATGAGCAGTTCTTC.

The sample holds many counts of this clonotype. This CDR3 is CASSPPGGWTDTQYF. The CDR3 coding sequence is TGTGCCAGCTCACCACCTGGGGGTTGGACCGATACGCAGTATTTT. The chain employs TRBV18 and TRBJ2-3; D may be TRBD1 or TRBD2 (5 bases each). This CDR3 spans 15 amino acids. In germline, CDR1 is KGHSH, CDR2 LQKENI. Trimming took 0 bases from V and 6 from J, leaving 13 bases between them.

This clonotype occurred many times. The rearrangement links TRBV12-3 or TRBV12-4 to TRBJ1-3, with D possibly being TRBD1 (5 bases). The CDR3 length is 15 residues. V lost 5 bases and J lost 0, with 11 bases in between. The CDR3 bases are TGTGCCAGCAGTACCGAGGGGACCTCTGGAAACACCATATATTTT. It yields the protein CASSTEGTSGNTIYF.

J is TRBJ2-2 and V is TRBV5-1; perhaps TRBD2 as D (5 bases). Per the germline V gene, CDR1 is SGHRS and CDR2 is YFSETQ. The CDR3 runs to 15 residues. The ends were cut back, 2 bases at V and 2 bases at J, with 10 bases in the middle. CDR3 nucleotide sequence: TGCGCCAGCAGCTTTGGAGCGGATAACACCGGGGAGCTGTTTTTT. This gives the protein CASSFGADNTGELFF. Filled out from reference TRBV5-1 and TRBJ2-2, the complete variable domain reads KAGVTQTPRYLIKTRGQQVTLSCSPISGHRSVSWYQQTPGQGLQFLFEYFSETQRNKGNFPGRFSGRQFSNSRSEMNVSTLELGDSALYLCASSFGADNTGELFFGEGSRLTVL.

Ten or more counts support this clonotype. This chain joins TRBV5-1 and TRBJ2-7; TRBD2 matches at 11 bases. CDR3 size: 20 residues. Germline trimming cut 4 bases from V and 6 bases from J; bases unmatched to any gene: 24. CDR1 and CDR2 from the germline V gene are SGHRS and YFSETQ. The CDR3 region has the DNA TGCGCCAGCAGCAGCCGACCGACGGGACTAGCGGACGGGTGGGTAAGCGAGCAGTACTTC. It translates to CASSSRPTGLADGWVSEQYF.

This clonotype has at least ten counts. The rearrangement joins TRBV12-3 or TRBV12-4 to TRBJ2-7, with a tentative D call TRBD1 (5 bases). Trimming cost V 1 base and J 2 bases, with 9 bases left between them. There are 14 residues in the CDR3. Here the CDR3 reads CASSLGIGAYEQYF. The CDR3 coding sequence is TGTGCCAGCAGTTTAGGGATAGGGGCCTACGAGCAGTACTTC.

The sample holds many counts of this clonotype. V gene TRBV6-5 combines with J gene TRBJ2-7, with TRBD2 matching 10 bases. The V segment lost 0 bases and the J segment 1 base; nucleotides outside the gene matches: 12. Germline values: CDR1 MNHEY, CDR2 SVGAGI. The CDR3 covers 19 residues. The CDR3 protein is CASSYSAGGPTTVSYEQYF. CDR3 coding DNA: TGTGCCAGCAGTTACTCAGCGGGAGGGCCAACAACCGTATCCTACGAGCAGTACTTC.

This clonotype was observed at least ten times. This sequence joins TRBV12-3 or TRBV12-4 and TRBJ2-5; D possibly corresponds to TRBD1 (5 bases). The CDR3 is 13 residues long. Trimming shortened V by 7 bases and J by 3 bases, and 12 bases separated the two germline ends. CDR3 sequence reads: CASTQGLEETQYF. The CDR3, as DNA: TGTGCCAGCACCCAGGGATTGGAAGAGACCCAGTACTTC.

V is TRBV19 and J is TRBJ1-4; 10 positions agree with TRBD1. V shed 4 bases, J shed 7 bases, and the junction held 9 bases outside the gene matches. The germline gives CDR1 LNHDA, CDR2 SQIVND (reference sequence). The CDR3 contains 16 residues. The CDR3: CASSRRSGQGLEKLFF. CDR3 DNA sequence: TGTGCCAGTAGTAGGAGGTCGGGACAGGGGCTTGAAAAACTGTTTTTT.

This clonotype has ten or more counts. The chain uses TRBV4-1 and TRBJ2-1; 10 positions agree with TRBD2. The V gene end was trimmed by 0 bases and the J gene end by 7 bases; junction bases not matched to a gene: 6. Looked up from germline, CDR1 is MGHRA and CDR2 is YSYEKL. The CDR3 is 16 amino acids. CDR3 in DNA: TGCGCCAGCAGCCAAGAACGGACTAGCGGAGTGAATGAGCAGTTCTTC. Its protein is CASSQERTSGVNEQFF.

Ten or more counts support this clonotype. The chain is built from TRBV7-9 and TRBJ2-1; no reliable D call. Germline CDR1 SEHNR, CDR2 FQNEAQ (reference sequence). The CDR3 runs 15 residues. Trimming pared 5 bases from V and 5 bases from J, leaving 16 bases between. CDR3 coding DNA: TGTGCCAGCAGCCCCCGCGCGGTATTGGACAATGAGCAGTTCTTC. This gives the protein CASSPRAVLDNEQFF. The whole variable domain, filled in from reference TRBV7-9 and TRBJ2-1, reads DTGVSQNPRHKITKRGQNVTFRCDPISEHNRLYWYRQTLGQGPEFLTYFQNEAQLEKSRLLSDRFSAERPKGSFSTLEIQRTEQGDSAMYLCASSPRAVLDNEQFFGPGTRLTVL.

This clonotype was found many times. The rearrangement joins TRBV25-1 to TRBJ1-4; D unclear. Trimming stripped 8 bases from V and 6 bases from J, with 7 bases between. CDR1 is MGHDK, CDR2 SYGVNS, per germline. CDR3 length equals 11 residues. The CDR3 sequence: CASLGYEKLFF. The CDR3, as DNA: TGTGCCAGCCTTGGGTATGAAAAACTGTTTTTT. The variable domain in full, with the rest retrieved from reference TRBV25-1 and TRBJ1-4, is EADIYQTPRYLVIGTGKKITLECSQTMGHDKMYWYQQDPGMELHLIHYSYGVNSTEKGDLSSESTVSRIRTEHFPLTLESARPSHTSQYLCASLGYEKLFFGSGTQLSVL.

This clonotype has more than one count but fewer than ten. A much larger clone lies a single base off, so this may be a read error. The chain has TRBV5-1 and TRBJ2-3; 8 bases are a match to TRBD2. Germline loops: CDR1 SGHRS, CDR2 YFSETQ. The CDR3 runs 17 residues. Trimming took 5 bases from V and 2 from J; bases not matched to a gene: 13. The CDR3: CASRPVEAGGPTDTQYF. CDR3 coding DNA: TGCGCCAGCAGACCCGTGGAGGCGGGAGGACCCACAGATACGCAGTATTTT.

This clonotype was detected ten times or more. This chain joins TRBV3-1 and TRBJ2-5; perhaps D is TRBD1 or TRBD2 (5 bases each). There are 15 residues in the CDR3. Trimming stripped 3 bases from V and 4 bases from J, with 15 bases between. CDR1 and CDR2 from the germline V gene are LGHDT and YNNKEL (reference sequence). The CDR3: CASSQRGLRGETQYF. CDR3 nucleotide sequence: TGTGCCAGCAGCCAGAGGGGCCTTCGAGGAGAGACCCAGTACTTC.

This clonotype was seen ten or more times. This chain's CDR3 is CASSWDLSTNEKLFF. DNA for the CDR3: TGCGCCAGCAGCTGGGACCTATCAACTAATGAAAAACTGTTTTTT. V is TRBV5-1 and J is TRBJ1-4; D possibly corresponds to TRBD1 (5 bases). V was pared by 3 bases and J by 0 bases, with 9 bases between. The CDR3 consists of 15 residues. Per germline, CDR1 SGHRS and CDR2 YFSETQ.

This clonotype was found many times. V is TRBV6-1 and J is TRBJ2-3; possibly TRBD1 for D (6 bases). In germline, CDR1 is MNHNS, CDR2 SASEGT. Trimming took 11 bases from V and 8 from J, leaving 14 bases between them. The CDR3 runs to 11 residues. CDR3 sequence: CAADRSATQYF. As DNA, the CDR3 is TGTGCCGCCGACAGGTCGGCTACGCAGTATTTT.

This clonotype was seen repeatedly, ten times or more. The chain uses TRBV5-1 and TRBJ2-3, with TRBD1 as a possible D gene (5 bases). V shed 1 base and J shed 2 bases, with 11 bases lying between them. The CDR3 consists of 15 residues. Germline CDR1 is SGHRS and CDR2 is YFSETQ. The CDR3 here is CASSLNSGITDTQYF. The CDR3, as DNA: TGCGCCAGCAGCTTGAACTCAGGGATCACAGATACGCAGTATTTT.

This clonotype was counted at least ten times. The chain joins TRBV10-3 to TRBJ2-3, with 9 bases aligning to TRBD1. Germline V gene sequence: CDR1 ENHRY, CDR2 SYGVKD. V lost 2 bases, J lost 0 bases, and 6 bases stayed unmatched. This CDR3 region has 17 residues. The CDR3 DNA reads TGTGCCATCAGTGAGAGGACCGGGACAGGGAGCACAGATACGCAGTATTTT. Residues: CAISERTGTGSTDTQYF.

This clonotype has a count of ten or more. The CDR3, as DNA: TGTGCCAGCAGTTCCAACAATGAGCAGTTCTTC. This gives the protein CASSSNNEQFF. The gene calls are TRBV12-3 or TRBV12-4 and TRBJ2-1; D is ambiguous. The V end lost 4 bases, the J end lost 5 bases, and 3 bases lay between the germline ends. The CDR3 is made up of 11 amino acids.

Of note for this clonotype: This likely comes from a read error, as the CDR3 has no conserved phenylalanine or tryptophan at its end. The chain couples TRBV14 to TRBJ2-5, with 8 bases that match TRBD2. The CDR3 is 15 residues long. Germline CDR1 and CDR2: SGHDN and FVKESK. CDR3 coding DNA: TGTGCCATCAGCTTCCAGCGGGAGCCGGGAGAGACCCAGTACTCC. Its translation is CAISFQREPGETQYS.

V and J are TRBV5-1 and TRBJ2-2, with D hard to call. The V end was cut by 3 bases, the J end by 1 base, with 7 bases between. In germline, CDR1 is SGHRS, CDR2 YFSETQ. The CDR3 has 14 amino acids. The CDR3 region is CASSYFQNTGELFF. For the CDR3, the DNA is TGCGCCAGCAGCTATTTCCAGAACACCGGGGAGCTGTTTTTT.

This clonotype has a count of ten or more. This rearrangement joins TRBV3-1 to TRBJ1-5, with D perhaps matching TRBD1 (5 bases). The CDR3 is 12 amino acids. Trimming took off 5 bases at V and 8 bases at J, with 10 bases between the two ends. In germline, CDR1 is LGHDT, CDR2 YNNKEL (reference sequence). CDR3 loop: CASSSWGEPQHF. In nucleotides, the CDR3 is TGTGCCAGCAGCTCCTGGGGGGAGCCCCAGCATTTT.